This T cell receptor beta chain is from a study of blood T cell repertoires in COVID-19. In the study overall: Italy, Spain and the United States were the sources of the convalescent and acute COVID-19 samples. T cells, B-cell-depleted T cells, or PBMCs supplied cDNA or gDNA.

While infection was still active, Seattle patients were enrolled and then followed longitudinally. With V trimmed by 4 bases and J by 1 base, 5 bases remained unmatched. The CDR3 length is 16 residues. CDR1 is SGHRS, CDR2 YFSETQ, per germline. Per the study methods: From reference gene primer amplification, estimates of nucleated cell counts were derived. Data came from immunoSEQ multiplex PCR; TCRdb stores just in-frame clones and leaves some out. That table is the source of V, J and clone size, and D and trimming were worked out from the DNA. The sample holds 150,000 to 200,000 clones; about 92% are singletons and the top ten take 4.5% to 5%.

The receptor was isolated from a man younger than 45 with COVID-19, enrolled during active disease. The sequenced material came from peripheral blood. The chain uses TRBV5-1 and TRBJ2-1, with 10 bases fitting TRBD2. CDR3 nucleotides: TGCGCCAGCAGCACTAGCGGGGCGCCTTCCTACAATGAGCAGTTCTTC. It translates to CASSTSGAPSYNEQFF.